The 23 T cell receptor beta chains listed next were all sequenced from one sample in a study of blood T cells in healthy people across ages. Then a second PCR, running about 6 to 12 cycles, was carried out with a sample-barcoded 5' primer and a J-beta primer mix. TCRdb recomputed calls from the 5' RACE reads with MiXCR, one row per CDR3 protein. The table shows roughly 640,000 distinct CDR3 sequences, with about 30% occurring only once. Sequenced input: blood. The receptors stem from a woman of 80 years or more in good health.

The chain links TRBV20-1 to TRBJ1-6; D might be TRBD1 (6 bases). CDR3 length: 14 amino acids. V lost 0 bases and J lost 5, with 8 bases in between. Germline assignment: CDR1 DFQATT and CDR2 SNEGSKA (reference sequence). Written as DNA, the CDR3 is TGCAGTGCTAGAGAGGGGACAAATAATTCACCCCTCCACTTT. The encoded protein is CSAREGTNNSPLHF.

The rearrangement links TRBV19 to TRBJ1-2; possibly TRBD1 for D (5 bases). V lost 6 bases to trimming and J lost 6 bases, with 20 bases between them. There are 15 residues in the CDR3. The germline gives CDR1 LNHDA, CDR2 SQIVND (reference sequence). The DNA for the CDR3 is TGTGCCAGTAGGATATCTACAGGAGACACTCATGGCTACACCTTC. Translated, it gives CASRISTGDTHGYTF.

This clonotype was seen a few times. CDR3 region: CSVFPYDPNQPQHF. CDR3 in DNA: TGCAGTGTTTTTCCGTATGACCCAAATCAGCCCCAGCATTTT. The chain couples TRBV20-1 to TRBJ1-5, with no clear D. This CDR3 region has 14 residues. V lost 7 bases, J lost 4 bases, and 17 bases lay in between. The germline CDR1 and CDR2 sequences are DFQATT and SNEGSKA (reference sequence).

This clonotype was found once. The chain carries TRBV7-9 and TRBJ1-3; D is perhaps TRBD1 (6 bases). CDR3 length: 16 residues. Trimming pared 5 bases from V and 3 bases from J, leaving 17 bases between. Germline lookup yields CDR1 SEHNR and CDR2 FQNEAQ (reference sequence). CDR3: CASSPLGGEGGNTIYF. In DNA form, the CDR3 reads TGTGCCAGCAGCCCCCTCGGGGGCGAAGGTGGAAACACCATATATTTT.

Notes on this clonotype: This could be a read error, since a much larger clone is one nucleotide away. The J gene is TRBJ2-1, the V gene TRBV20-1, with 11 bases fitting TRBD2. Germline CDR1 DFQATT, CDR2 SNEGSKA (reference sequence). The CDR3 is 14 residues long. Written as DNA, the CDR3 is TGCAGTGCTAGTCGTAGCGGGGGGGGCAATGAGCGGTTCTTC. Translated, it gives CSASRSGGGNERFF.

This clonotype is deemed medium-sized (0.01 to 0.1%). The rearrangement links TRBV7-2 to TRBJ2-3; 7 nucleotides line up with TRBD1. V gave up 5 bases and J gave up 0 bases; unmatched junction bases: 8. Germline V gene lookup returns CDR1 SGHTA and CDR2 FQGNSA. CDR3 length: 16 amino acids. CDR3 in amino acids: CASSARQGGSTDTQYF. Written as DNA, the CDR3 is TGTGCCAGCAGCGCCCGACAGGGTGGGAGCACAGATACGCAGTATTTT.

This clonotype was seen many times. The chain joins TRBV27 to TRBJ1-4, with 9 nucleotides matching TRBD1. Looked up from germline, CDR1 is MNHEY and CDR2 is SMNVEV (reference sequence). The CDR3 runs to 15 residues. V was clipped by 3 bases and J by 8 bases; unmatched bases: 7. The CDR3 bases are TGTGCCAGCAGTTTTACCGGGACAGGGAGGGAAAAACTGTTTTTT. Amino acid sequence: CASSFTGTGREKLFF.

This clonotype was seen repeatedly, ten times or more. The chain links TRBV7-2 to TRBJ2-3; 11 bases match TRBD2. CDR3 length: 15 amino acids. Germline values: CDR1 SGHTA, CDR2 FQGNSA. Trimming took 6 bases from V and 6 from J; bases not matched to a gene: 8. This CDR3 is CASSQTSGGGDTQYF. CDR3 bases: TGTGCCAGCAGTCAAACTAGCGGGGGAGGCGATACGCAGTATTTT.

There are many counts of this clonotype. The rearrangement uses TRBV12-3 or TRBV12-4 and TRBJ1-1; D uncertain. The CDR3 contains 13 residues. V dropped 4 bases and J dropped 7 bases, with 13 bases sitting between them. CDR3 region: CASSSSQVREAFF. The CDR3 nucleotides are TGTGCCAGCAGTTCCTCGCAGGTCCGTGAAGCTTTCTTT.

This clonotype has a handful of counts. The J gene is TRBJ2-4, the V gene TRBV4-1; TRBD2 aligns across 8 bases. The J call is in doubt because the DNA end fits TRBJ2-7 better. Germline CDR1 reads MGHRA; CDR2 reads YSYEKL. The CDR3 is made up of 15 amino acids. The CDR3 bases are TGCGCCAGCAGCCAAGGGGGAGCGGGGGACTACGAGCAGTACTTC. Encoded protein: CASSQGGAGDYEQYF.

The chain combines TRBV5-1 with TRBJ1-1; the D gene is possibly TRBD1 (6 bases). CDR3 length: 16 amino acids. Germline CDR1 and CDR2: SGHRS and YFSETQ. Trimming pared 4 bases from V and 10 bases from J, leaving 26 bases between. CDR3 sequence (DNA): TGCGCCAGCAGCATGACGGGGGCGGGGGGGTGTAATGGAGCTTTCTTT. It specifies CASSMTGAGGCNGAFF.

This chain links TRBV24-1 with TRBJ2-3; TRBD1 is a possible D gene (6 bases). Trimming stripped 4 bases from V and 4 bases from J, with 14 bases between. The CDR3 totals 15 residues. Germline values: CDR1 KGHDR, CDR2 SFDVKD. The CDR3 region is CATSDTTGPPDTQYF. The CDR3 DNA reads as TGTGCCACCAGTGACACTACAGGGCCCCCAGATACGCAGTATTTT.

This clonotype was seen at least ten times. V is TRBV20-1 and J is TRBJ2-3; tentative D call: TRBD2 (6 bases). This CDR3 contains 12 residues. Germline assignment: CDR1 DFQATT and CDR2 SNEGSKA (reference sequence). V was cut by 2 bases and J by 14 bases, with 17 bases left in between. The CDR3 spells CSARPPGDPGYF. The CDR3 bases are TGCAGTGCTAGACCCCCGGGGGACCCTGGGTATTTT.

The rearrangement uses TRBV24-1 and TRBJ2-1; a weak D match, TRBD2 (5 bases). The V gene lost 1 base and the J gene lost 4 bases, with 22 bases spanning the gap. Germline CDR1 is KGHDR and CDR2 is SFDVKD. The CDR3 runs to 19 residues. The CDR3 spells CATSDFGLGGHPSYNEQFF. CDR3 nucleotide sequence: TGTGCCACCAGTGATTTTGGTTTGGGCGGGCACCCTTCTTACAATGAGCAGTTCTTC.

There are many counts of this clonotype. V usage is TRBV7-2 and J usage is TRBJ2-7; D not certain. The CDR3 is made up of 12 amino acids. Germline V gives CDR1 SGHTA, CDR2 FQGNSA. Trimming pared 8 bases from V and 5 bases from J, leaving 13 bases between. The DNA for the CDR3 is TGTGCCAGCGGCCATCTGGGGAACGAGCAGTACTTC. Its translation is CASGHLGNEQYF.

This chain connects TRBV7-2 to TRBJ2-3; D is unclear. Germline CDR1 and CDR2: SGHTA and FQGNSA. V lost 1 base, J lost 8 bases, and 16 bases lay in between. This CDR3 spans 15 amino acids. The CDR3 coding sequence is TGTGCCAGCAGCTTAGTTTCCCTACCCGGCGGTACGCAGTATTTT. It specifies CASSLVSLPGGTQYF. Drawing the rest from reference TRBV7-2 and TRBJ2-3, the complete variable domain is GAGVSQSPSNKVTEKGKDVELRCDPISGHTALYWYRQSLGQGLEFLIYFQGNSAPDKSGLPSDRFSAERTGGSVSTLTIQRTQQEDSAVYLCASSLVSLPGGTQYFGPGTRLTVL.

Turning to this clonotype: This CDR3 fails to terminate in the conserved phenylalanine or tryptophan, so it likely reflects a read error. The CDR3 DNA sequence: TGTGTCAGCACCTCCTCGGGCCAGGGGGCGGGGGAGACCCAGTACCTC. Translation gives CVSTSSGQGAGETQYL. V is TRBV12-3 or TRBV12-4 and J is TRBJ2-7, with 8 nucleotides matching TRBD1. The J call may be incorrect, as the DNA end agrees better with TRBJ2-5. CDR3 size: 16 residues.

This sequence joins TRBV15 and TRBJ1-6; possible D gene TRBD1, 5 bases. The CDR3 is made up of 14 amino acids. V was pared by 5 bases and J by 9 bases, with 14 bases between. CDR1 and CDR2 from the germline V gene are LNHNV and YYDKDF (reference sequence). The CDR3 protein is CATSFAGRGSPLHF. The CDR3 DNA sequence: TGTGCCACCAGCTTTGCAGGGAGAGGTTCACCCCTCCACTTT.

A word on this clonotype: This may arise from a read error, as a much more abundant clone is one base away. This chain's CDR3 is CAGSSRRNYEQYF. CDR3 coding DNA: TGTGCCGGCAGCTCCCGACGGAACTACGAGCAGTACTTC. The chain links TRBV7-3 to TRBJ2-7, with D unclear. This CDR3 comprises 13 residues. Germline V lookup: CDR1 SGHTA, CDR2 FQGTGA.

The chain is built from TRBV7-9 and TRBJ2-1; 11 nucleotides align to TRBD2. J was trimmed by 7 bases and V by 5 bases; bases with no gene match: 10. Germline CDR1 and CDR2: SEHNR and FQNEAQ (reference sequence). The CDR3 length is 16 residues. The CDR3 DNA is TGTGCCAGCAGCCCCCTGGCTAGCGGGGGGCAGAATGAGCAGTTCTTC. Protein product: CASSPLASGGQNEQFF.

This clonotype has only a few counts. A much larger clone differs from this one at a single base, so this may be a read error. The chain has TRBV9 and TRBJ2-5; tentatively, D is TRBD1 or TRBD2 (5 bases each). Germline V gene sequence: CDR1 SGDLS, CDR2 YYNGEE. V was pared by 3 bases and J by 11 bases, with 23 bases between. This CDR3 region has 15 residues. The CDR3 loop is CASSARGTVYNEQYF. The CDR3 DNA reads as TGTGCCAGCAGCGCTAGAGGGACGGTATACAATGAGCAGTACTTC.

This clonotype has ten or more counts. The CDR3 coding sequence is TGTGCCAGCAGCTTAGGTGGCGGAGGGCATTCACCCCTCCACTTT. Its protein product is CASSLGGGGHSPLHF. The chain uses TRBV7-8 and TRBJ1-6; no firm D call. CDR1 and CDR2 (germline): SGHVS, FQNEAQ. This CDR3 is built from 15 residues. V was pared by 1 base and J by 8 bases, with 12 bases between.

This clonotype was counted only a few times. The chain carries TRBV5-1 and TRBJ2-2, with D perhaps matching TRBD1 (6 bases). Germline loops: CDR1 SGHRS, CDR2 YFSETQ. The CDR3 totals 15 residues. V dropped 2 bases and J dropped 3 bases, with 11 bases sitting between them. In DNA form, the CDR3 reads TGCGCCAGCAGCTTTAGACAGGAGTACACCGGGGAGCTGTTTTTT. Protein product: CASSFRQEYTGELFF.